This T cell receptor (beta chain) was identified in a study of cytomegalovirus exposure and HLA in healthy donors. General study results and limits: What was likely a sequencing artifact was a cluster of highly shared sequence variants. A later analysis associated some 16,000 TCR beta sequences with HLA alleles at a 0.05 false discovery rate. Researchers had no immune exposure information except CMV serostatus available.

This CDR3 is 15 amino acids long. The germline gives CDR1 SGHTA, CDR2 FQGNSA. The V gene lost 5 bases and the J gene lost 6 bases, with 17 bases spanning the gap. To note about this clone: Its antigen is not known.

Both 60 Vbeta primers and 13 Jbeta primers went into the PCR. Per the original data handling: Approximately 87 million unique TCR beta chains, 9 million to 12 million shared, were counted in a later analysis. Generated by immunoSEQ multiplex PCR, the TCRdb table keeps only in-frame clones and is missing some. V and J calls and clone size come straight from that table; D and trimming were deduced from the DNA. The repertoire holds approximately 70,000 clones, with roughly 78% as singletons. The origin of this receptor is a man in his forties in good health and CMV-seronegative. Sequences were obtained from PBMCs. V is TRBV7-2 and J is TRBJ1-5, with TRBD1 as a possible D gene (6 bases). This chain's CDR3 is CASSGAGGPTQPQHF. DNA of the CDR3: TGTGCCAGCAGCGGTGCGGGGGGCCCCACTCAGCCCCAGCATTTT.